Here is one TCR beta chain with its context. The assay was immunoSEQ multiplex PCR, and TCRdb's table has in-frame clones only and misses some. This sample yields around 120,000 clones, of which roughly nine tenths are seen a single time; about 1.1% belongs to the top ten. The data were obtained in a study of control samples from healthy donors and cancer patients. The CDR3 contains 13 residues. Trimming pared 2 bases from V and 4 bases from J, leaving 9 bases between. Germline V gene sequence: CDR1 SGHRS, CDR2 YFSETQ. J is TRBJ1-1 and V is TRBV5-1; the D is unclear. The clonotype originates from a woman aged 45-59 years with colorectal cancer. The source material was PBMCs. The CDR3 bases are TGCGCCAGCAGCTTCGGGAGGAGCACTGAAGCTTTCTTT. As protein: CASSFGRSTEAFF.